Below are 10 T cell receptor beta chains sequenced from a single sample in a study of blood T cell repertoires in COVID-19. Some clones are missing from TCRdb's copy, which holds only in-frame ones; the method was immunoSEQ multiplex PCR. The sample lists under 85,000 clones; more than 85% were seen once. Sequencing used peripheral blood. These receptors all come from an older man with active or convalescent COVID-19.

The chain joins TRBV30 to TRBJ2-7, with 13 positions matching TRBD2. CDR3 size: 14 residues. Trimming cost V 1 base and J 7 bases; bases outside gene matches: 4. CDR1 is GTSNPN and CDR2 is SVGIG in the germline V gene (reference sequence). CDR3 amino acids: CAWSEKGLAGEQYF. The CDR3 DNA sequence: TGTGCCTGGAGTGAAAAGGGACTAGCGGGAGAGCAGTACTTC.

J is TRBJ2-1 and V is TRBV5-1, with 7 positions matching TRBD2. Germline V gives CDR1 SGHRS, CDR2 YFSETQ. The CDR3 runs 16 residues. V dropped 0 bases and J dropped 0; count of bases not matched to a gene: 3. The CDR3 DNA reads TGCGCCAGCAGCTTGGATGCGGGAGTCTCCTACAATGAGCAGTTCTTC. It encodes CASSLDAGVSYNEQFF.

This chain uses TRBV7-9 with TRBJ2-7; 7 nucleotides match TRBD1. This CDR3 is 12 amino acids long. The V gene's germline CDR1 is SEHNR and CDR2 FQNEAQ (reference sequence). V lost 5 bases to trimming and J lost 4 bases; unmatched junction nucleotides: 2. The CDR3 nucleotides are TGTGCCAGCAGCGCGACAGGGTACGAGCAGTACTTC. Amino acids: CASSATGYEQYF.

CDR3 nucleotide sequence: TGTGCCAGCGTCCAGTATAGCAATCAGCCCCAGCATTTT. Residues: CASVQYSNQPQHF. The V call is TRBV2, the J call TRBJ1-5; no reliable D call. The CDR3 loop spans 13 amino acids. Germline V gives CDR1 SNHLY, CDR2 FYNNEI. V dropped 8 bases and J dropped 0 bases, with 8 bases sitting between them.

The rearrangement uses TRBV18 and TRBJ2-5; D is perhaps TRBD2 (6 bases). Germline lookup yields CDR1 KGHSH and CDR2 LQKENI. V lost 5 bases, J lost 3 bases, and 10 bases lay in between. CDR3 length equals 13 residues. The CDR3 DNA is TGTGCCAGCTCAGCGCAGCGGGAAGAGACCCAGTACTTC. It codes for CASSAQREETQYF.

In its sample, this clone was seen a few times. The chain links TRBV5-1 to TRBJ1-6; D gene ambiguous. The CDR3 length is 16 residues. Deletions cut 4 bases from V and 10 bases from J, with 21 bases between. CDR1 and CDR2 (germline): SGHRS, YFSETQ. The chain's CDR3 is CASSTTPSGEGSPLHF. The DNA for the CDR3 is TGCGCCAGCAGCACGACCCCGAGCGGGGAGGGATCACCCCTCCACTTT.

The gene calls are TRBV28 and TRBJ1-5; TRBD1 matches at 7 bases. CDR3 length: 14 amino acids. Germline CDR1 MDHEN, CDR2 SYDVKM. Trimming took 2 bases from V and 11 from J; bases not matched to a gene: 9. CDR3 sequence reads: CASSLRDSIWTQHF. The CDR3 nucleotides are TGTGCCAGCAGTTTAAGGGACAGTATCTGGACCCAGCATTTT.

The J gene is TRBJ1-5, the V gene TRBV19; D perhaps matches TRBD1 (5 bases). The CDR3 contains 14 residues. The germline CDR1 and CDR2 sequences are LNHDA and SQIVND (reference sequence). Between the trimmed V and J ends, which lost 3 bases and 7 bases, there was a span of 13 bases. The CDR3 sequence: CASSILGAGQPQHF. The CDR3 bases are TGTGCCAGTAGTATCCTAGGGGCCGGACAGCCCCAGCATTTT. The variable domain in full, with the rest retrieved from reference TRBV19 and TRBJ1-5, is DGGITQSPKYLFRKEGQNVTLSCEQNLNHDAMYWYRQDPGQGLRLIYYSQIVNDFQKGDIAEGYSVSREKKESFPLTVTSAQKNPTAFYLCASSILGAGQPQHFGDGTRLSIL.

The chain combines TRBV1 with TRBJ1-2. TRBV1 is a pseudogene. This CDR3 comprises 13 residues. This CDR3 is CTSSQVASYGYTF. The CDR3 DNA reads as TGCACCAGCAGCCAAGTAGCTTCTTATGGCTACACCTTC.

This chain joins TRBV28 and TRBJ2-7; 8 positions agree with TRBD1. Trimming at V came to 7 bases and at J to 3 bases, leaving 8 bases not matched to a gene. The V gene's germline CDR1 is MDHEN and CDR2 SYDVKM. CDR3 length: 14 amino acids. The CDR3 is CASNPGTGIYEQYF. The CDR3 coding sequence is TGTGCCAGCAATCCCGGGACAGGTATCTACGAGCAGTACTTC.